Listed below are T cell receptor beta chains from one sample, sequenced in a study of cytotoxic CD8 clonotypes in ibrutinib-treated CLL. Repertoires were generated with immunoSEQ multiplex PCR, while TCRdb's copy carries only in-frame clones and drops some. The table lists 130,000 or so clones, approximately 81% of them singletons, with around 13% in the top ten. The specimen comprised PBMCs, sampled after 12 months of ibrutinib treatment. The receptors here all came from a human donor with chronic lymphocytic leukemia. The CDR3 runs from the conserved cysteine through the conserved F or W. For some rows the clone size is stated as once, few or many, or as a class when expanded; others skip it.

CASSLWDTLLNTEAFF,TRBV5-8,16,.,TRBJ1-1
CASSPDRIYGYTF,TRBV19,13,few,TRBJ1-2
CASSLLDRGDQDTQYF,TRBV4-3,16,.,TRBJ2-3
CASSPRRPGQNYGYTF,TRBV2,16,.,TRBJ1-2
CASRAPESTDTQYF,TRBV5-1,14,.,TRBJ2-3
CASSQDSGGYGYTF,TRBV4-3,14,.,TRBJ1-2
CASSLTSGRWETQYF,TRBV28,15,.,TRBJ2-5
CASRGPSGAETQYF,TRBV10-2,14,.,TRBJ2-5
CASSLVEGQPQHF,TRBV7-9,13,.,TRBJ1-5
CASSSTATNEKLFF,TRBV11-2,14,once,TRBJ1-4
CAWSVRLRVHEQYF,TRBV30,14,.,TRBJ2-7
CASSLRTSGSSYNEQFF,TRBV7-2,17,.,TRBJ2-1
CASSDAGGSYGYTF,TRBV2,14,.,TRBJ1-2
CASSLPSGHTDTQYF,TRBV28,15,.,TRBJ2-3
CASSYGAGPVEKLFF,TRBV9,15,few,TRBJ1-4
CASSRGFIETQYF,TRBV19,13,.,TRBJ2-5
CASSLAEGQGGNEQFF,TRBV7-6,16,.,TRBJ2-1
CASSGRGQPPDTQYF,TRBV5-1,15,.,TRBJ2-3
CASSLSSRGQRVQNYNEQFF,TRBV27,20,.,TRBJ2-1
CASSLMENTIYF,TRBV5-6,12,.,TRBJ1-3
CASSLGDFPAYEQYF,TRBV13,15,.,TRBJ2-7
CASSPGTIYGYTF,TRBV7-9,13,once,TRBJ1-2
CASSLTTGGTGELFF,TRBV7-9,15,.,TRBJ2-2
CASSEGTGAGSQHF,TRBV27,14,.,TRBJ1-5
CASSFEFRAFF,TRBV11-1,11,.,TRBJ1-1
CASSVMTASTDTQYF,TRBV9,15,.,TRBJ2-3
CASSLAWSGVYNEQFF,TRBV7-9,16,.,TRBJ2-1
CASSVLLDSYEQYF,TRBV9,14,.,TRBJ2-7
CASSQDRTTNTEAFF,TRBV4-3,15,.,TRBJ1-1
CAISGGDRATEAFF,TRBV10-3,14,.,TRBJ1-1
CASSWQGQGANQPQHF,TRBV6-6,16,.,TRBJ1-5
CSGNGARETQYF,TRBV29-1,12,.,TRBJ2-5
CASSRLRETQYF,TRBV6-5,12,.,TRBJ2-5
CASSHPGAYEQYF,TRBV7-2,13,.,TRBJ2-7
CASSSTDTQYF,TRBV2,11,.,TRBJ2-3
CATSRAGDSNQPQHF,TRBV15,15,.,TRBJ1-5
CASSEAWRENYEQYF,TRBV6-1,15,.,TRBJ2-7
CASSLEGYEQYF,TRBV5-6,12,few,TRBJ2-7
CASSTTGAYEQYF,TRBV11-1,13,.,TRBJ2-7
CASSLGLDQPQHF,TRBV5-5,13,.,TRBJ1-5
CASSKSRDTRVATQYF,TRBV14,16,once,TRBJ2-5
CASSLDTSSGPQYF,TRBV5-1,14,.,TRBJ2-5
CASSGRDRVQETQYF,TRBV5-6,15,.,TRBJ2-5
CASSLEGTGAYEQYF,TRBV5-1,15,.,TRBJ2-7
CASSKAGLAGNEQFF,TRBV5-4,15,few,TRBJ2-1
CASSFPAGYTGELFF,TRBV7-9,15,.,TRBJ2-2
CASSQDLGQGNSNQPQHF,TRBV4-3,18,.,TRBJ1-5